A single sample is the source of the 25 T cell receptor beta chains below, sequenced in a study of PD-1 blockade in classical Hodgkin lymphoma (dated by TCRdb to the early 2020s). The library relied on the immunoSEQ multiplex PCR assay. TCRdb stores this immuneACCESS table with in-frame sequences only. Part of the clones is absent; in the studies checked, under half of the shortfall reflects unresolved V genes, and no reason is known for the rest. The sample includes about 25,000 clones, with roughly 76% observed a single time. Roughly 27% of the sample is held by the ten biggest clonotypes. The time point label corresponds to: cycle 4 day 1 (C4D1), after more than five weeks of nivolumab. Every trial patient had relapsed after autologous stem cell transplantation, and cohorts A, B and C differed in prior brentuximab vedotin exposure. The sample in question was peripheral blood mononuclear cells (PBMCs), obtained before the fourth cycle of nivolumab. These receptors originate from a human donor with classical Hodgkin lymphoma.

The CDR3 nucleotides are TGTGCCAGCCATTACGAAGGGGTATTTAGTGAAAAACTGTTTTTT. Its protein is CASHYEGVFSEKLFF. V and J are TRBV2 and TRBJ1-4, with D possibly being TRBD1 (5 bases). Trimming shortened V by 8 bases and J by 7 bases, and 20 bases separated the two germline ends. CDR3 size: 15 residues. Germline-derived CDR1 and CDR2 are SNHLY and FYNNEI.

V gene TRBV5-6 combines with J gene TRBJ2-7; TRBD2 is a possible D gene (5 bases). Trimming shortened V by 5 bases and J by 3 bases, and 12 bases separated the two germline ends. This CDR3 is 13 amino acids long. Germline CDR1 and CDR2: SGHDT and YYEEEE. CDR3 DNA: TGTGCCAGCAGTTACGGGGAAAACTACGAGCAGTACGTC. Translation: CASSYGENYEQYV.

J is TRBJ2-1 and V is TRBV10-2, with a tentative D call TRBD1 (5 bases). The V gene's germline CDR1 is WSHSY and CDR2 SAAADI. Trimming removed 3 bases from V and 10 bases from J, with 13 bases in between. CDR3 length: 13 residues. CDR3 region: CASSDPGAREQFF. The CDR3 DNA follows: TGCGCCAGCAGTGATCCTGGGGCCCGGGAGCAGTTCTTC.

This clone was detected a few times. The chain uses TRBV11-3 and TRBJ2-1; 8 bases fit TRBD1. This CDR3 is 12 amino acids long. V was pared by 6 bases and J by 8 bases, with 3 bases of the junction left unmatched. Germline lookup yields CDR1 SGHNT and CDR2 YENEEA. CDR3 amino acids: CASSLRGHEQFF. The CDR3 DNA sequence: TGTGCCAGCAGTCTCAGGGGGCATGAGCAGTTCTTC.

The chain's CDR3 is CASSLGGAGNEQFF. CDR3 nucleotide sequence: TGTGCCAGCAGCTTGGGGGGGGCGGGAAATGAGCAGTTCTTC. This chain joins TRBV28 and TRBJ2-1, with D possibly being TRBD2 (7 bases). V was shortened by 6 bases and J by 7 bases, with 16 bases between the two germline ends. This CDR3 is 14 amino acids long. Germline CDR1 reads MDHEN; CDR2 reads SYDVKM.

The rearrangement uses TRBV7-6 and TRBJ1-1, with D uncertain. This CDR3 comprises 14 residues. Germline CDR1 is SGHVS and CDR2 is FNYEAQ. V lost 6 bases and J lost 5, with 16 bases in between. CDR3 in DNA: TGTGCCAGCAGTCAATTAGATTCGGGGACTGAAGCTTTCTTT. This translates into CASSQLDSGTEAFF.

This chain uses TRBV5-1 with TRBJ1-1; D is undetermined. The CDR3 is made up of 14 amino acids. With 0 bases removed from V and 2 bases from J, the gap between germline ends came to 8 bases. The germline V gene has CDR1 SGHRS and CDR2 YFSETQ. CDR3 DNA sequence: TGCGCCAGCAGCTTGGGGGCGGACAACACTGAAGCTTTCTTT. Residues: CASSLGADNTEAFF.

The rearrangement uses TRBV18 and TRBJ1-4, with D perhaps TRBD1 (5 bases). Looked up from germline, CDR1 is KGHSH and CDR2 is LQKENI. CDR3 length: 16 residues. The V and J ends lost 3 bases and 8 bases respectively, with 19 bases between them. DNA of the CDR3: TGTGCCAGCTCACCTCCCAGGACATTGTTGGGAGAAAAACTGTTTTTT. Its translation: CASSPPRTLLGEKLFF.

Turning to this clone: The germline gene is not matched at one end of the junction; a read error may be the cause. The V gene is TRBV5-1, the J gene TRBJ2-1; D not certain. Germline lookup yields CDR1 SGHRS and CDR2 YFSETQ. The length of the CDR3 is 12 residues. The CDR3 here is CASSPLDHEQFF. CDR3 nucleotide sequence: TGTGCCAGCAGCCCCCTCGACCATGAGCAGTTCTTC.

The chain carries TRBV27 and TRBJ2-7; maybe TRBD1 (5 bases). With 4 bases removed from V and 0 bases from J, the gap between germline ends came to 13 bases. The CDR3 contains 15 residues. CDR1 MNHEY and CDR2 SMNVEV come from the germline V gene (reference sequence). The CDR3 nucleotides read TGTGCCAGCAGTTACGGCGGCGACAGCTCCTACGAGCAGTACTTC. It codes for CASSYGGDSSYEQYF.

This chain connects TRBV4-1 to TRBJ1-2; perhaps TRBD1 as D (5 bases). The CDR3 loop spans 14 amino acids. Germline CDR1 MGHRA, CDR2 YSYEKL. Between the trimmed V and J ends, which lost 3 bases and 4 bases, there was a span of 12 bases. In nucleotides, the CDR3 is TGCGCCAGCAGCCAGACGGGACGGCTCTATGGCTACACCTTC. Translation: CASSQTGRLYGYTF.

V and J are TRBV15 and TRBJ2-5, with 7 bases identical to TRBD1. The germline gives CDR1 LNHNV, CDR2 YYDKDF (reference sequence). The CDR3 is made up of 16 amino acids. J gave up 1 base and V 1 base, and 6 bases lay outside the gene matches. Here the CDR3 reads CATSRGSGQPQETQYF. CDR3 nucleotides: TGTGCCACCAGCAGAGGCTCGGGACAGCCCCAAGAGACCCAGTACTTC.

V usage is TRBV2 and J usage is TRBJ2-1, with D unresolved. CDR1 and CDR2 (germline): SNHLY, FYNNEI. Trimming removed 0 bases from V and 9 bases from J, with 15 bases in between. The CDR3 covers 15 residues. The CDR3 region is CASSEAVRDASEQFF. Here the CDR3 DNA reads TGTGCCAGCAGTGAAGCCGTTAGGGATGCCAGTGAGCAGTTCTTC.

The chain carries TRBV6-6 and TRBJ2-1, with D perhaps TRBD1 or TRBD2 (5 bases each). Trimming took off 6 bases at V and 9 bases at J, with 15 bases between the two ends. The CDR3 spans 13 residues. Germline V gives CDR1 MNHNY, CDR2 SVGAGI (reference sequence). This CDR3 is CASSPGQGREQFF. Written as DNA, the CDR3 is TGTGCCAGCAGCCCGGGGCAGGGTCGTGAGCAGTTCTTC.

V usage is TRBV7-8 and J usage is TRBJ2-3, with 11 bases that match TRBD2. V was pared by 3 bases and J by 2 bases, with 4 bases of the junction left unmatched. Germline lookup yields CDR1 SGHVS and CDR2 FQNEAQ. The CDR3 totals 16 residues. This chain's CDR3 is CASSFGTSGYTDTQYF. Here the CDR3 DNA reads TGTGCCAGCAGCTTCGGGACTAGCGGTTACACAGATACGCAGTATTTT. The complete variable domain, with remaining parts taken from reference TRBV7-8 and TRBJ2-3, reads GAGVSQSPRYKVAKRGQDVALRCDPISGHVSLFWYQQALGQGPEFLTYFQNEAQLDKSGLPSDRFFAERPEGSVSTLKIQRTQQEDSAVYLCASSFGTSGYTDTQYFGPGTRLTVL.

This clone was seen a few times. The CDR3 coding sequence is TGTGCCAGCAGCTTAAACTCAGATACGCAGTATTTT. Its protein is CASSLNSDTQYF. The chain couples TRBV11-2 to TRBJ2-3; D is unclear. The V and J ends lost 2 bases and 4 bases respectively, with 4 bases between them. CDR1 SGHAT and CDR2 FQNNGV come from the germline V gene. The CDR3 has 12 residues.

In its sample, this clone was seen a few times. CDR3 in amino acids: CASGRIVTDTQYF. The DNA for the CDR3 is TGTGCCAGTGGACGGATAGTCACAGATACGCAGTATTTT. V gene TRBV19 combines with J gene TRBJ2-3; the D is unclear. The CDR3 runs 13 residues. Germline V lookup: CDR1 LNHDA, CDR2 SQIVND (reference sequence). V was clipped by 8 bases and J by 2 bases, with 11 bases between them.

The chain joins TRBV5-7 to TRBJ2-7; D remains unclear. TRBV5-7 is reported as an ORF; its role is uncertain. The length of the CDR3 is 14 residues. The germline V and J ends were trimmed by 2 bases and 2 bases, with 11 bases remaining between them. Here the CDR3 reads CASSFGFSAYEQYF. DNA for the CDR3: TGTGCCAGCAGCTTTGGGTTCTCAGCCTACGAGCAGTACTTC.

V is TRBV7-6 and J is TRBJ2-2; D is possibly TRBD2 (5 bases). Germline CDR1 and CDR2: SGHVS and FNYEAQ. Trimming removed 6 bases at V and 2 bases at J, with 7 bases between. The CDR3 is 13 residues long. The CDR3 coding sequence is TGTGCCAGCAGTTCTAGCAACACCGGGGAGCTGTTTTTT. Its protein is CASSSSNTGELFF. Together with reference TRBV7-6 and TRBJ2-2, the CDR3 gives the full variable domain: GAGVSQSPRYKVTKRGQDVALRCDPISGHVSLYWYRQALGQGPEFLTYFNYEAQQDKSGLPNDRFSAERPEGSISTLTIQRTEQRDSAMYRCASSSSNTGELFFGEGSRLTVL.

This clone was counted only a few times. This rearrangement joins TRBV27 to TRBJ2-1; D is perhaps TRBD1 (6 bases). Germline CDR1 reads MNHEY; CDR2 reads SMNVEV (reference sequence). The CDR3 sequence is 15 residues long. V was trimmed by 5 bases and J by 6 bases, leaving 17 bases between them. The CDR3 bases are TGTGCCAGCAGTGATGGGTCAGGGGTGGGCAATGAGCAGTTCTTC. Translated: CASSDGSGVGNEQFF.

The chain uses TRBV28 and TRBJ2-7, with D unclear. The CDR3 runs to 12 residues. Germline V gene sequence: CDR1 MDHEN, CDR2 SYDVKM. V was cut by 3 bases and J by 4 bases, with 7 bases left in between. The CDR3 DNA reads TGTGCCAGCAGTTTTCAGAGATACGAGCAGTACTTC. It is translated as CASSFQRYEQYF.

The chain is built from TRBV6-6 and TRBJ2-3, with D perhaps given as TRBD1 or TRBD2 (5 bases each). The CDR3 runs to 14 residues. Germline assignment: CDR1 MNHNY and CDR2 SVGAGI (reference sequence). V was clipped by 4 bases and J by 4 bases, with 12 bases between them. The CDR3 DNA is TGTGCCAGCAGTTCCGGCCAGGGAGCAGATACGCAGTATTTT. Residues: CASSSGQGADTQYF.

The gene calls are TRBV4-2 and TRBJ1-2; TRBD1 aligns across 8 bases. Germline V CDR1 and CDR2: LGHNA, YNFKEQ. The V segment lost 4 bases and the J segment 0 bases; nucleotides outside the gene matches: 7. The CDR3 is 16 amino acids. In DNA, the CDR3 is TGTGCCAGCAGCCTTAAGGACAGGGAGGCTAACTATGGCTACACCTTC. Amino acids: CASSLKDREANYGYTF.

About this clone: Other DNA sequences in the same sample also yield this CDR3. V and J are TRBV5-1 and TRBJ1-3, with D tentatively TRBD1 (5 bases). Germline CDR1 and CDR2: SGHRS and YFSETQ. V was clipped by 4 bases and J by 0 bases, with 14 bases between them. The CDR3 is 16 amino acids. DNA for the CDR3: TGCGCCAGCAGCCTGCAGGGATCAGGCTCTGGAAACACCATATATTTT. As protein: CASSLQGSGSGNTIYF.

The chain joins TRBV28 to TRBJ2-5; a weak D match, TRBD2 (6 bases). With 4 bases removed from V and 5 bases from J, the gap between germline ends came to 11 bases. Germline CDR1 is MDHEN and CDR2 is SYDVKM. The CDR3 runs 13 residues. The DNA for the CDR3 is TGTGCCAGCAGTTGGGAGGTTCCGGAGACCCAGTACTTC. Translating gives CASSWEVPETQYF. The variable domain in full, with the rest retrieved from reference TRBV28 and TRBJ2-5, is DVKVTQSSRYLVKRTGEKVFLECVQDMDHENMFWYRQDPGLGLRLIYFSYDVKMKEKGDIPEGYSVSREKKERFSLILESASTNQTSMYLCASSWEVPETQYFGPGTRLLVL.